The 3 T cell receptor beta chains in this list originate from one sample, sequenced in a study of cytomegalovirus exposure and HLA in healthy donors. The PCR had 60 Vbeta and 13 Jbeta primers. Assay: immunoSEQ multiplex PCR; the TCRdb copy retains only in-frame clones and omits some. The repertoire consists of 100,000 to 120,000 clones, with around 77% occurring once and the leading ten covering less than 6%. The sequenced sample consisted of PBMCs. The receptor set was obtained from a woman in her twenties or thirties in good health and CMV-seropositive.

This clone occurred once. The chain combines TRBV7-9 with TRBJ1-1; the D is unclear. Germline V gives CDR1 SEHNR, CDR2 FQNEAQ (reference sequence). The CDR3 is 16 residues long. Trimming stripped 1 base from V and 4 bases from J, with 16 bases between. The CDR3 bases are TGTGCCAGCAGCTTAGATGGCAGCAGAACGGGCACTGAAGCTTTCTTT. It specifies CASSLDGSRTGTEAFF. The full variable domain, its missing parts supplied by reference TRBV7-9 and TRBJ1-1, is DTGVSQNPRHKITKRGQNVTFRCDPISEHNRLYWYRQTLGQGPEFLTYFQNEAQLEKSRLLSDRFSAERPKGSFSTLEIQRTEQGDSAMYLCASSLDGSRTGTEAFFGQGTRLTVV.

V gene TRBV7-9 combines with J gene TRBJ1-6; 7 bases are shared with TRBD1. The J segment lost 8 bases and the V segment lost 4 bases, leaving 8 bases of the junction unmatched. CDR3 length: 15 residues. In germline, CDR1 is SEHNR, CDR2 FQNEAQ (reference sequence). CDR3 DNA: TGTGCCAGCAGCTGGGTAGGGACAGCAGATTCACCCCTCCACTTT. As protein: CASSWVGTADSPLHF.

The genes are TRBV7-9 and TRBJ1-1; tentatively, D is TRBD1 (5 bases). Trimming cost V 4 bases and J 1 base, with 19 bases left between them. Germline V gene lookup returns CDR1 SEHNR and CDR2 FQNEAQ (reference sequence). The CDR3 is 17 residues long. The CDR3 region is CASSSLRQHPRNTEAFF. CDR3 coding DNA: TGTGCCAGCAGCTCCCTCCGACAGCACCCCCGGAACACTGAAGCTTTCTTT.